These T cell receptor beta chains were read from a single sample in a study of blood T cell repertoires in COVID-19. Sequencing was performed with immunoSEQ multiplex PCR; in TCRdb, only in-frame clones are kept and a portion is missing. The table lists roughly 150,000 clones, roughly 85% of them singletons. Sequencing used PBMCs or T cells enriched from blood (not recorded which). The receptors derive from a man aged 60-69 years who had recovered from COVID-19. Each CDR3 is given with its conserved first and last residue. D genes are given only for firm matches. The size field is filled for only some rows; it gives once, few, many or a size class.

d_call: .
clone_size: .
j_call: TRBJ2-7
v_call: TRBV23-1
cdr3_aa: CASSQSTYEQYF
cdr3_nt: TGCGCCAGCAGTCAGTCAACCTACGAGCAGTACTTC

d_call: TRBD1
clone_size: .
j_call: TRBJ1-1
v_call: TRBV13
cdr3_aa: CASSSGQGAGTEAFF
cdr3_nt: TGTGCCAGCAGTTCGGGACAGGGGGCGGGCACTGAAGCTTTCTTT

d_call: .
clone_size: .
j_call: TRBJ2-2
v_call: TRBV5-1
cdr3_aa: CASSFGRTNTGELFF
cdr3_nt: TGCGCCAGCAGCTTCGGCAGGACGAACACCGGGGAGCTGTTTTTT

d_call: TRBD1
clone_size: .
j_call: TRBJ1-2
v_call: TRBV3-1/TRBV3-2
cdr3_aa: CASSDGTGINYGYTF
cdr3_nt: TGTGCCAGCAGCGACGGGACAGGAATTAACTATGGCTACACCTTC

d_call: .
clone_size: .
j_call: TRBJ2-1
v_call: TRBV7-2
cdr3_aa: CASSGPTYNEQFF
cdr3_nt: TGTGCCAGCAGCGGGCCCACCTACAATGAGCAGTTCTTC

d_call: TRBD1
clone_size: .
j_call: TRBJ1-4
v_call: TRBV6-6
cdr3_aa: CASSYDRGLEKLFF
cdr3_nt: TGTGCCAGCAGTTACGACAGGGGTTTGGAAAAACTGTTTTTT

d_call: TRBD1
clone_size: once
j_call: TRBJ1-5
v_call: TRBV7-9
cdr3_aa: CASSQDRVAQPQHF
cdr3_nt: TGTGCCAGCAGCCAGGACAGGGTGGCTCAGCCCCAGCATTTT

d_call: TRBD2
clone_size: .
j_call: TRBJ2-1
v_call: TRBV2
cdr3_aa: CASSGGTSVKGEQFF
cdr3_nt: TGTGCCAGCAGTGGGGGGACTAGCGTAAAGGGTGAGCAGTTCTTC

d_call: .
clone_size: few
j_call: TRBJ1-3
v_call: TRBV5-1
cdr3_aa: CASSLKTSGNTIYF
cdr3_nt: TGCGCCAGCAGCTTGAAGACATCTGGAAACACCATATATTTT

d_call: TRBD2
clone_size: .
j_call: TRBJ2-1
v_call: TRBV7-8
cdr3_aa: CASSSILGTSGRSSYNEQFF
cdr3_nt: TGTGCCAGCAGCTCTATTCTAGGGACTAGCGGGAGGTCCTCCTACAATGAGCAGTTCTTC

d_call: .
clone_size: .
j_call: TRBJ2-7
v_call: TRBV5-4
cdr3_aa: CASSSSSRDEQYF
cdr3_nt: TGTGCCAGCAGCTCAAGTAGCAGAGACGAGCAGTACTTC

d_call: TRBD1
clone_size: .
j_call: TRBJ1-4
v_call: TRBV5-1
cdr3_aa: CASSLGGGEEKLFF
cdr3_nt: TGCGCCAGCAGCTTGGGAGGGGGCGAAGAAAAACTGTTTTTT

d_call: TRBD1
clone_size: .
j_call: TRBJ2-1
v_call: TRBV15
cdr3_aa: CATSRGDRGNFGSYNEQFF
cdr3_nt: TGTGCCACCAGCAGGGGGGACAGGGGTAATTTTGGGTCCTACAATGAGCAGTTCTTC

d_call: .
clone_size: .
j_call: TRBJ2-1
v_call: TRBV11-3
cdr3_aa: CASSLDGSGIKFF
cdr3_nt: TGTGCCAGCAGCTTAGATGGAAGCGGTATAAAGTTCTTC

d_call: TRBD1
clone_size: few
j_call: TRBJ1-2
v_call: TRBV5-4
cdr3_aa: CASSLETGAGYTF
cdr3_nt: TGTGCCAGCAGCTTGGAGACAGGGGCCGGCTACACCTTC

d_call: .
clone_size: .
j_call: TRBJ2-1
v_call: TRBV14
cdr3_aa: CASSPGVEQFF
cdr3_nt: TGTGCCAGCAGCCCAGGGGTTGAGCAGTTCTTC

d_call: .
clone_size: .
j_call: TRBJ1-1
v_call: TRBV5-1
cdr3_aa: CASSLVEISEAFF
cdr3_nt: TGCGCCAGCAGCTTGGTGGAGATATCTGAAGCTTTCTTT

d_call: .
clone_size: .
j_call: TRBJ2-5
v_call: TRBV19
cdr3_aa: CASSIPGGETQYF
cdr3_nt: TGTGCCAGTAGTATCCCTGGGGGCGAGACCCAGTACTTC